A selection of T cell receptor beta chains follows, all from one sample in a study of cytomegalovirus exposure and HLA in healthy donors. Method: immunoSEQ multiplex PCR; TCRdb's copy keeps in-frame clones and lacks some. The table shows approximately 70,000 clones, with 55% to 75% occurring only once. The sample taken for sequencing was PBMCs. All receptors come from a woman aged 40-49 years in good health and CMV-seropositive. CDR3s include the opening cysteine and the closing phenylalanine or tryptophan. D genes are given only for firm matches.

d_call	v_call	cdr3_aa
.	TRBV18	CASSTERDKYYGYTF
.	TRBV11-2	CASSLDGVVNSPLHF
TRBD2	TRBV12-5	CASGLRLAGGPETQYF
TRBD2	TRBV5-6	CASSLAGTSGEDTQYF
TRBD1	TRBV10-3	CAINKDRDLTEAFF
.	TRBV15	CATSIGGAGEETQYF
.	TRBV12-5	CASGSLPPGNGYTF
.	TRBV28	CASSPPRNTEAFF
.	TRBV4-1	CASSQVRSFYGYTF
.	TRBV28	CASTVTLDSSGYTF
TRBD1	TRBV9	CASSVYRGPSKETQYF
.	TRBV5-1	CASSLVSGVGYNEQFF
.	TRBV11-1	CASSLSVTGELFF
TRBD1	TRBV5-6	CASSGDRGWNGAEAFF
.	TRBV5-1	CASSGGQGPSNEQFF
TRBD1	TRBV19	CASSLGTGGLELFF
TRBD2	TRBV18	CASSLAGNSYEQYF
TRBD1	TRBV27	CASSPGTGISYEQYF
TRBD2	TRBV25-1	CASRTAGGPSHEQFF
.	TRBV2	CASNLGQYYEQYF
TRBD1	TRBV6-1	CASSVTGGDGYTF
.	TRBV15	CATSPRYSYTEAFF
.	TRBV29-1	CRSIPGDGYTF
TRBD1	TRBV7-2	CASSLATGTGGYGYTF
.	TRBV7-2	CASSSGSGYNSPLHF
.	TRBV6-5	CASRPTFSGNTIYF
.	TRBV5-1	CASSLDFRANNEKLFF
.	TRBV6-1	CASSELGGTQPQHF
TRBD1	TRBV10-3	CAIGDTGGVNTEAFF
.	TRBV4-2	CASSHRGTYEQYF
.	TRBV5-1	CASSVSLGANVLTF
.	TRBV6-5	CASLYTANNSPLHF
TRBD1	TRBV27	CASSLYRGSGNTIYF
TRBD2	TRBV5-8	CASSPGLAGDTQYF
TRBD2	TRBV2	CASSESRAGGPGELFF